The entry that follows covers one T cell receptor beta chain sequence. Its antigen is still unknown. This record belongs to a study of T cells in Graves' hyperthyroidism and ophthalmopathy. RNA transcripts yielded amplified TCR beta CDR3 regions. The TCR CDR3 was amplified in a first-round RT-PCR using the HTBI primer set. TCRdb reprocessed the multiplex PCR reads with MiXCR, giving one entry per CDR3 protein. The repertoire holds a few hundred thousand distinct CDR3 sequences, 20% seen once, with less than 30% in the top ten. General study findings and limits: Patients with ophthalmopathy were separated from those with stable hyperthyroidism by a 13 V-J model.

V lost 4 bases to trimming and J lost 4 bases, with 10 bases between them. The germline V gene encodes CDR1 KGHDR and CDR2 SFDVKD. The CDR3 totals 13 residues. In patients aged 18 to 65, hyperthyroidism was newly diagnosed, with duration under 2 months. Uncontrolled infection, other autoimmune disease, pregnancy and lactation each barred patients from inclusion. This sample holds PBMCs from approximately 10 ml fresh peripheral blood. This receptor was identified in a man aged 18 to 35 with Graves' hyperthyroidism. V is TRBV24-1 and J is TRBJ2-7; TRBD2 is a possible D gene (6 bases). Sequencing input: blood. The CDR3 reads CATSELAGYEQYF. The CDR3, as DNA: TGTGCCACCAGTGAACTAGCTGGGTACGAGCAGTACTTC.